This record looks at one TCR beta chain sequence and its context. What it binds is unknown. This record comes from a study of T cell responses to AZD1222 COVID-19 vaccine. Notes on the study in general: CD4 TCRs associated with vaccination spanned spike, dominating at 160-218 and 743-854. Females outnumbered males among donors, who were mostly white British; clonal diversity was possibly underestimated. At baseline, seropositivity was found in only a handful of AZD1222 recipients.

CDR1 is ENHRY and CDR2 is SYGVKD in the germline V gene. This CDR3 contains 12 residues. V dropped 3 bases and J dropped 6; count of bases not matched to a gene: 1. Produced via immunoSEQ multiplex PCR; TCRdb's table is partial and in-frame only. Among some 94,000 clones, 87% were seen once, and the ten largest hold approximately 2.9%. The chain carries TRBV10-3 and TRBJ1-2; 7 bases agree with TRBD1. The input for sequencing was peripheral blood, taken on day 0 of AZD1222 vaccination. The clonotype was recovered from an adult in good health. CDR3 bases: TGTGCCATCAGTGAACAGGGGAATGGCTACACCTTC. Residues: CAISEQGNGYTF.